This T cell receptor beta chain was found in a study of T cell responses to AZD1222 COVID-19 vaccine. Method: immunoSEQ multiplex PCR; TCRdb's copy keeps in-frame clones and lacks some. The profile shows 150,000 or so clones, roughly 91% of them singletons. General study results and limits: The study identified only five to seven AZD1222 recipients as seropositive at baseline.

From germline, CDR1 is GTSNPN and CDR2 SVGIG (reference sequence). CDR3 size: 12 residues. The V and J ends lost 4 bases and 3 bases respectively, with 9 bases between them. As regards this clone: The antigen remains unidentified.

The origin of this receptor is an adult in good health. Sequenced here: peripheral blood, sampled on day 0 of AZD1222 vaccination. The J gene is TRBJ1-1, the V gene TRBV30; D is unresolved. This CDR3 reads CAWTPRDTEAFF. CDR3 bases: TGTGCCTGGACCCCCCGTGACACTGAAGCTTTCTTT.